These 12 T cell receptor beta chains were all obtained from the same sample, sequenced in a study of blood T cell repertoires in COVID-19. Profiling relied on immunoSEQ multiplex PCR, and the TCRdb table lists in-frame clones only, not all of them. This sample carries roughly 290,000 clones, 75% to 90% of them seen once, and the ten largest clones take around 2.1%. The specimen sequenced was peripheral blood. These receptor sequences come from a woman in her thirties who had recovered from COVID-19.

The chain couples TRBV19 to TRBJ2-1; no definite D call. CDR3 size: 11 residues. Per the germline V gene, CDR1 is LNHDA and CDR2 is SQIVND (reference sequence). The germline V and J ends were trimmed by 10 bases and 4 bases, with 8 bases remaining between them. CDR3 DNA: TGTGCCATTGGGCCGTACAATGAGCAGTTCTTC. This sequence encodes CAIGPYNEQFF.

The chain joins TRBV19 to TRBJ1-1; D is unclear. The CDR3 has 12 amino acids. Deletions cut 8 bases from V and 6 bases from J, with 13 bases between. Germline values: CDR1 LNHDA, CDR2 SQIVND (reference sequence). The CDR3 loop reads CASSFHSAEAFF. CDR3 coding DNA: TGTGCCAGTTCTTTCCATTCGGCTGAAGCTTTCTTT.

This clone was observed a few times. The V call is TRBV6-6, the J call TRBJ2-7; 8 nucleotides match TRBD1. This CDR3 is built from 16 residues. Looked up from germline, CDR1 is MNHNY and CDR2 is SVGAGI (reference sequence). Trimming cost V 6 bases and J 6 bases; bases outside gene matches: 16. This chain's CDR3 is CASSRSAQGAPSEQYF. The CDR3 DNA follows: TGTGCCAGCAGCCGATCAGCTCAGGGGGCCCCCTCCGAGCAGTACTTC.

The V and J genes are TRBV11-2 and TRBJ1-1; 9 bases are a match to TRBD1. V dropped 2 bases and J dropped 11; count of bases not matched to a gene: 3. The CDR3 extends over 12 amino acids. The germline V gene encodes CDR1 SGHAT and CDR2 FQNNGV. CDR3 region: CASSLWTGVAFF. For the CDR3, the DNA is TGTGCCAGCAGCTTATGGACAGGGGTGGCTTTCTTT. Full variable domain (rest looked up from reference TRBV11-2 and TRBJ1-1): EAGVAQSPRYKIIEKRQSVAFWCNPISGHATLYWYQQILGQGPKLLIQFQNNGVVDDSQLPKDRFSAERLKGVDSTLKIQPAKLEDSAVYLCASSLWTGVAFFGQGTRLTVV.

The chain couples TRBV11-3 to TRBJ2-4; 8 bases map to TRBD1. The length of the CDR3 is 15 residues. J gave up 2 bases and V 4 bases, and 4 bases lay outside the gene matches. Germline V gene lookup returns CDR1 SGHNT and CDR2 YENEEA. CDR3 region: CASSSGQGPKNIQYF. CDR3 sequence (DNA): TGTGCCAGCAGCTCCGGACAGGGTCCCAAAAACATTCAGTACTTC.

CDR3 residues: CASSYMGQDYEQYF. The CDR3 nucleotides read TGTGCCAGCTCATACATGGGACAGGACTACGAGCAGTACTTC. The chain combines TRBV18 with TRBJ2-7; TRBD1 agrees at 8 bases. In germline, CDR1 is KGHSH, CDR2 LQKENI. The CDR3 is 14 amino acids. After removal of 5 bases from V and 3 bases from J, the junction contained 6 bases not matched to a gene.

The V and J genes are TRBV28 and TRBJ1-5, with TRBD1 matching over 9 bases. V lost 5 bases to trimming and J lost 2 bases; unmatched junction nucleotides: 4. The CDR3 loop spans 15 amino acids. Germline CDR1 is MDHEN and CDR2 is SYDVKM. The CDR3 DNA reads TGTGCCAGCAGTGTACAGGGGGCGGGCAATCAGCCCCAGCATTTT. Protein: CASSVQGAGNQPQHF. The full variable domain, its missing parts supplied by reference TRBV28 and TRBJ1-5, is DVKVTQSSRYLVKRTGEKVFLECVQDMDHENMFWYRQDPGLGLRLIYFSYDVKMKEKGDIPEGYSVSREKKERFSLILESASTNQTSMYLCASSVQGAGNQPQHFGDGTRLSIL.

The rearrangement links TRBV3-1 (or the pseudogene TRBV3-2) to TRBJ1-1; TRBD1 is a possible D gene (5 bases). The CDR3 has 12 residues. Germline CDR1 reads LGHDT; CDR2 reads YNNKEL (reference sequence). Trimming removed 3 bases from V and 6 bases from J, with 8 bases in between. The CDR3 DNA is TGTGCCAGCAGCCATAGGGGTTCTGAAGCTTTCTTT. Translated, it gives CASSHRGSEAFF.

The V gene is TRBV18, the J gene TRBJ2-1; the match to TRBD2 covers 8 bases. The CDR3 runs to 15 residues. V lost 3 bases, J lost 0 bases, and 1 base stayed unmatched. CDR1 KGHSH and CDR2 LQKENI come from the germline V gene. The DNA for the CDR3 is TGTGCCAGCTCACCCCTAGCGGGCTCCTACAATGAGCAGTTCTTC. It is translated as CASSPLAGSYNEQFF.

The chain has TRBV19 and TRBJ2-5; 12 nucleotides align to TRBD2. CDR1 LNHDA and CDR2 SQIVND come from the germline V gene (reference sequence). V lost 5 bases to trimming and J lost 5 bases; unmatched junction nucleotides: 3. The CDR3 consists of 14 residues. In DNA, the CDR3 is TGTGCCAGTAGTTTGACTAGCGGGAGCGAGACCCAGTACTTC. It codes for CASSLTSGSETQYF.

This clone was observed once. The CDR3 DNA follows: TGTGCCAGCAGCCCTTGGACAGTCCCTCAACGCGAGCAGTACTTC. Translation: CASSPWTVPQREQYF. The rearrangement uses TRBV7-2 and TRBJ2-7; perhaps TRBD1 as D (6 bases). The CDR3 spans 15 residues. The V end was cut by 5 bases, the J end by 6 bases, with 20 bases between. Germline CDR1 is SGHTA and CDR2 is FQGNSA. Together with reference TRBV7-2 and TRBJ2-7, the CDR3 gives the full variable domain: GAGVSQSPSNKVTEKGKDVELRCDPISGHTALYWYRQSLGQGLEFLIYFQGNSAPDKSGLPSDRFSAERTGGSVSTLTIQRTQQEDSAVYLCASSPWTVPQREQYFGPGTRLTVT.

This clone was seen more than once but under ten times. V usage is TRBV29-1 and J usage is TRBJ1-3; D unclear. CDR1 and CDR2 (germline): SQVTM, ANQGSEA. The CDR3 is 11 residues long. V was clipped by 3 bases and J by 3 bases, with 3 bases between them. In DNA, the CDR3 is TGCAGCGTTGACGTTGGAAACACCATATATTTT. Translated, it gives CSVDVGNTIYF.